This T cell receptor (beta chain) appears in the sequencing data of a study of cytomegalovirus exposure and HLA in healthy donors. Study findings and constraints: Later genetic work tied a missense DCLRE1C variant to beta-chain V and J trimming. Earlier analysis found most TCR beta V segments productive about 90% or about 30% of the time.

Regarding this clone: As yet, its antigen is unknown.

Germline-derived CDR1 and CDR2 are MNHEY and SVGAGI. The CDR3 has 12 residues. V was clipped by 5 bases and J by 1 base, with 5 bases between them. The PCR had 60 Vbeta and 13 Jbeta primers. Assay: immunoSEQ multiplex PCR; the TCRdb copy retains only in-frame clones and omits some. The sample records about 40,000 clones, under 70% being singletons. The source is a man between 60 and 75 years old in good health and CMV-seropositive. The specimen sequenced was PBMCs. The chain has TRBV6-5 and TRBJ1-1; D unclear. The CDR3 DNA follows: TGTGCCAGCAGTAGACAGAACACTGAAGCTTTCTTT. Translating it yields CASSRQNTEAFF.